This T cell receptor beta chain was recorded in a study of cytomegalovirus exposure and HLA in healthy donors (dated by TCRdb to about 2017). General notes on the study: In an earlier analysis of some 610 of the donors, around 290 Gb of sequence data and 120 million or so unique TCR beta sequences from approximately 180 million T cells were reported. Around 320 gigabases of sequencing data and tens of millions of unique TCR sequences were included in an early release covering 550 to 800 HLA-typed donors. Among the roughly 400 genotyped donors, around 81% belonged to the genetic ancestry cluster associated with self-reported Caucasian donors. The study aimed to test whether cataloging public T cell receptors could reveal signatures of past pathogen exposure. The study used immunosequencing to profile the T cell repertoires of several hundred subjects and linked those repertoires to cytomegalovirus serostatus. In addition to the first cohort of several hundred subjects, a separate validation cohort of 100 to 150 different subjects was used. The study combined high-throughput TCR immunosequencing, statistical association of individual TCRs with disease status, and machine learning to predict cytomegalovirus infection status. In a later analysis, previously published TCR beta repertoires from some 640 donors were re-analyzed and high-resolution HLA genotyping was added so that TCR occurrence patterns could be studied. Rather than using new phenotypic data, the later analysis identified candidate immune exposures from TCR beta sequences and from how often those sequences occurred across donors. To decide whether each TCR beta V gene segment behaved as functional or pseudogenic, an earlier analysis of approximately 620 of the donors relied on high-throughput TCR beta sequencing. Donor age, sex, ethnicity and CMV serostatus were compiled alongside the repertoire data. A later genetic analysis took genome-wide SNP genotypes for about 55% of the roughly 670 donors and used that subset as a discovery cohort. All discovery cohort repertoires had been generated using a single sequencing platform. Both class I and class II loci were covered by HLA typing, at four-digit resolution. Typing coverage varied by locus: about 629-640 donors for A, B, C, DRB1 and DQB1; approximately 500 for DQA1; 606 for DPA1; roughly 470 for DPB1. About 5 DR-DQ haplotypes were handled as single units for association and clustering, since linkage in the cohort was strong. Among 300 to 500 genotyped donors of the cohort, an average of around 250,000 unique TCR beta nucleotide sequences was sequenced per donor, of which about 18% were non-productive.

On the study overall, not on this receptor specifically: According to a later analysis, parvovirus B19, influenza, CMV and Epstein-Barr virus appeared linked to several top co-occurrence clusters. The presence/absence analyses assumed that sequencing depth was roughly uniform across donors, and that assumption may not be true. At a false discovery rate of 0.05, a later analysis linked 15,000 to 20,000 TCR beta sequences to specific HLA alleles. Assigning TCR associations to individual alleles was difficult when HLA alleles, especially DR and DQ, strongly co-occurred. In this cohort, only TCR beta chains were sequenced, and detectable features were limited by the absence of alpha or paired-chain data. CMV serostatus was the only immune exposure information available for the cohort. A few of the identified cytomegalovirus-associated TCR beta chains were confirmed in vitro to be specific for cytomegalovirus antigens. The earlier analysis of some 560 of the donors excluded fewer than 20 rarely observed V segments, including chromosome 9 orphons, because counts were too low. According to the authors, the approach could potentially be generalized to other disease states and immunological phenotypes. Compared with the approximately 670-donor mean, donors in an Asian-associated ancestry cluster had fewer N-insertions in productive TCRs, according to a later genetic analysis. HLA typing was unavailable for some donors at each locus, so association tests used only the typed subset. V-gene and J-gene trimming of TCR beta chains was associated with a missense DCLRE1C variant in a later genetic analysis, and the association was replicated in an independent cohort. Linkage disequilibrium might explain the correlated functional status among segregating V segments, but an unknown experimental factor could not be ruled out. The sequencing pipeline was judged likely to have produced a cluster of highly shared sequence variants as a technical artifact. A later analysis found that HLA-associated TCR beta chains were more clonally expanded and had lower generation probabilities than equally common non-associated chains. A total of 150 to 200 TCR beta chains were listed by the study as associated with cytomegalovirus. An earlier analysis of around 500 of the donors showed that most TCR beta V segments appeared in productive rearrangements either about 87% or about 30% of the time, which broadly matched IMGT annotations. Across donors, most TCR sequences were observed very rarely, whereas some public TCRs were present in many individuals. In a later analysis, TCR association rates were found to vary across HLA loci, with the most associated TCRs seen for DRB1 alleles and the fewest for HLA-C alleles. According to a later analysis, most CMV-associated TCR beta chains appeared to be HLA-restricted, and the HLA associations seemed to be driven largely by CMV exposure. A further reported finding was that TCR beta sequences accurately predicted the HLA-A and HLA-B alleles for most subjects in the first cohort. Because the 87-base-pair reads could not distinguish some IMGT-functional V segments, including TRBV6-2 and TRBV6-3, those segments were excluded. The classifier was reported to diagnose cytomegalovirus status with high specificity and sensitivity in both the original cohort and the validation cohort.

Library creation used the immunoSEQ multiplex PCR assay. The multiplex PCR relied on a mix of 60 forward primers for TCR Vbeta segments and 13 reverse primers for TCR Jbeta segments. A multiplex PCR assay on genomic DNA amplified the CDR3 region of rearranged TCR beta genes. The Illumina HiSeq System was used to sequence the amplified TCR beta libraries as 87-base-pair reads. Concerning the study's data processing: A later analysis counted 65 million to 90 million unique TCR beta chains across the 690 or so repertoires, and some 12 million of these chains were shared by at least two donors. Raw reads were error-corrected and collapsed into unique sequences by a nearest-neighbor algorithm in which closely related sequences were merged to remove PCR and sequencing errors. CDR3 sequences were aligned to IMGT reference sequences to assign V, D and J gene segments. For a sequence to be retained, at least a six-nucleotide match to both a V gene segment and a J gene segment was required. A rearrangement was called productive if the CDR3 had no stop codons and remained in frame with V and J, and every other rearrangement was called non-productive. CDR3 was defined according to IMGT convention as the region running from the second conserved V-encoded cysteine to the conserved J-encoded phenylalanine. In an earlier analysis of around 540 of the donors, sequences lacking an unambiguous match to a single V gene segment were excluded. In an earlier analysis of a few hundred of the donors, V segments were called functional above 56.7% productive rearrangements and were called segregating when the between-donor standard deviation exceeded 5%. A statistical classification framework was built for diagnosing cytomegalovirus status from the catalog of TCR beta chain sequences. A later analysis assigned V and J genes by comparing TCR nucleotide sequences with IMGT/GENE-DB human TR gene sequences. A later analysis assigned CDR3 sequences and most-parsimonious VDJ recombination scenarios with the TCRdist pipeline. In a later analysis, every TCR beta chain was defined by the combination of its CDR3 amino acid sequence and its V-gene family, and reads without a unique V-gene family were dropped. As a way to deal with suspected cross-contamination and a sequencing artifact, a later analysis dropped approximately 590 nucleotide sequences that were highly shared and had low generation probability. For each public chain, a later analysis derived a clonal expansion index from normalized ranks of inferred template counts within each repertoire. In a later analysis, generation probabilities were computed with a VDJ recombination model fitted to out-of-frame rearrangements, and the resulting probabilities were checked against IGoR. A later analysis scored TCR-TCR, TCR-HLA and TCR-CMV co-occurrence with hypergeometric tests, applying a repertoire-size bias correction to TCR pairs. False discovery rates were estimated in a later analysis by permuting HLA or CMV assignments 20 times. In a later analysis, co-occurring TCRs were grouped using DBSCAN, and TCRdist sequence similarity was added for clustering within HLA-allele-positive subsets. Repertoires with fewer than 30,000 or more than 120,000 public chains were left out of co-occurrence clustering, as were roughly five repertoires with anomalous nucleotide sharing. The table comes from immuneACCESS by way of TCRdb, which keeps in-frame sequences with V and J called. Part of the clones is missing from these tables; in studies checked, under half for an unresolved V gene and the rest for unknown reasons. V and J calls and clone size are those listed in that table; D and trimming were worked out from the DNA. This sample is represented by some 140,000 clones; more than 70% of them were singletons. Around 3.2% of the sample comes from the top ten.

Remarks on this clone: The antigen it binds to is not known. Per-nucleotide qualities are absent, and no much larger clonotype sits a single base away.

The germline V gene (reference sequence) gives CDR1 as SEHNR and CDR2 as FQNEAQ. Clipping removes 11 bases from V and 2 bases from J, with 8 as the unmatched junction base count. From its cysteine to its phenylalanine, the CDR3 spans 14 amino acids. Kept here is only the CDR3 DNA, which spans 42 bases and is read in frame from base 1. The cohort consisted of 666 healthy bone marrow donors. All cohort members were sampled while nominally healthy, although unrecorded immune exposures were likely present. The donor was CMV seronegative and belonged to the group of around 350 seronegative cohort members. Every donor gave a peripheral blood sample, and the peripheral blood mononuclear cells from that sample were used for TCR beta sequencing. Genomic DNA was extracted from the blood cell samples with the Qiagen DNeasy Blood Extraction Kit.

The V gene is TRBV7-9 and the J gene is TRBJ2-7; 11 bases in between match TRBD2. The receptor's source is a middle-aged man in good health and CMV-seronegative. Sequencing was carried out using PBMCs. The DNA sequence is as follows: TGTGCCGGCTCAGCTAGCGGGGGGACCTACGAGCAGTACTTC. Its protein is CAGSASGGTYEQYF.